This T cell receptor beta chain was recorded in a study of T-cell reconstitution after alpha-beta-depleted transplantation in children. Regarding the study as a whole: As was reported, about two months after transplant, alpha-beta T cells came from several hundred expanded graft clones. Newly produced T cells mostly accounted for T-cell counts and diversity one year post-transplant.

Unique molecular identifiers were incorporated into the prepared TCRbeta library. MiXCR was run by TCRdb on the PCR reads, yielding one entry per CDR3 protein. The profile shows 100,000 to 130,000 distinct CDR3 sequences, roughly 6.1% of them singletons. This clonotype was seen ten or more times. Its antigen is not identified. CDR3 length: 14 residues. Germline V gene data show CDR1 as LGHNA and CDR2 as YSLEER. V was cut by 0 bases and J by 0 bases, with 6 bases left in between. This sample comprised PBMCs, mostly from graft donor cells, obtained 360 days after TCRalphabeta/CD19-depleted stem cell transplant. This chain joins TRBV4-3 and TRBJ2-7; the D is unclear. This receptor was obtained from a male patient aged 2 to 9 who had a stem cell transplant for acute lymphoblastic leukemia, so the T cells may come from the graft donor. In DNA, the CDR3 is TGCGCCAGCAGCCAAGAATCTCTCTCCTACGAGCAGTACTTC. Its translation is CASSQESLSYEQYF.